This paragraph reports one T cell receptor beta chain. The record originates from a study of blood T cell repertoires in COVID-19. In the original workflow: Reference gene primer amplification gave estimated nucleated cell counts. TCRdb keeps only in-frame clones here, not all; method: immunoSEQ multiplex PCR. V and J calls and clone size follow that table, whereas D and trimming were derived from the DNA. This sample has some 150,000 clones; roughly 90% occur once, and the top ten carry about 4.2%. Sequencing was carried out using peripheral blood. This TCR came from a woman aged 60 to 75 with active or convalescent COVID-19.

The CDR3 DNA reads as TGTGCCATCAGTGGGGGGGGGTCTAACACTGAAGCTTTCTTT. Translated: CAISGGGSNTEAFF. The chain is built from TRBV10-3 and TRBJ1-1; perhaps TRBD1 as D (5 bases). The CDR3 loop spans 14 amino acids. From germline, CDR1 is ENHRY and CDR2 SYGVKD. V lost 4 bases and J lost 2, with 11 bases in between.